The 31 T cell receptor beta chains reported below all come from one sample, sequenced in a study of response to subunit inactivated influenza vaccine (dated by TCRdb to between 2018 and 2020). The library was built by means of RT-PCR. Sequencing used an Illumina HiSeq 2500. TCRdb itself trimmed the public reads at Q25 with fastp, ran MiXCR and retained productive beta chains. Here each entry gathers all rows of one CDR3 protein and keeps the most common genes and DNA. The sample includes around 580,000 distinct CDR3 sequences, with 12% observed a single time. The ten largest clones take up around 9.6% of the sample. This specimen was PBMCs from blood, taken on the day of vaccination. These receptors all come from a man aged 50 to 60 who received an inactivated influenza vaccine. Donor details come from another sample of the same person, matched by shared clones.

This clonotype was picked up a small number of times. The chain has TRBV27 and TRBJ1-5, with 8 bases identical to TRBD1. From germline, CDR1 is MNHEY and CDR2 SMNVEV (reference sequence). The CDR3 contains 14 residues. The J segment lost 6 bases and the V segment lost 10 bases, leaving 11 bases of the junction unmatched. Here the CDR3 reads CATRGQGVGQPQHF. For the CDR3, the DNA is TGTGCCACCAGGGGGCAGGGGGTTGGTCAGCCCCAGCATTTT.

A remark on this clonotype: This may be a read error: a much more frequent sequence differs by one nucleotide. The chain uses TRBV12-3 or TRBV12-4 and TRBJ2-1, with TRBD2 matching 14 bases. J gave up 6 bases and V 4 bases, and 2 bases lay outside the gene matches. This CDR3 region has 15 residues. CDR3 loop: CASSSGTSGSNEQFF. The CDR3 DNA reads as TGTGCCAGCAGTTCCGGGACTAGCGGGAGCAATGAGCAGTTCTTC.

V gene TRBV20-1 combines with J gene TRBJ2-1; 10 positions match TRBD2. This CDR3 region has 14 residues. CDR1 and CDR2 from the germline V gene are DFQATT and SNEGSKA (reference sequence). The V and J ends lost 6 bases and 3 bases, in that order; junction bases with no gene match: 5. The CDR3 reads CSALAGGNYNEQFF. CDR3 sequence (DNA): TGCAGTGCGTTAGCGGGAGGTAACTACAATGAGCAGTTCTTC.

This clonotype showed up just once. This chain connects TRBV6-1 to TRBJ2-5, with TRBD1 matching over 9 bases. V lost 8 bases and J lost 4; bases outside the gene matches: 8. Germline CDR1 reads MNHNS; CDR2 reads SASEGT. The CDR3 spans 14 residues. CDR3 loop: CASAWDRVSETQYF. The CDR3, as DNA: TGTGCCAGCGCCTGGGACAGGGTCTCAGAGACCCAGTACTTC.

In its sample, this clonotype was seen a few times. The CDR3 reads CASSLGHYPVDEQFF. CDR3 in DNA: TGTGCCAGCAGTCTGGGACACTACCCGGTTGATGAGCAGTTCTTC. The chain joins TRBV6-1 to TRBJ2-1; D perhaps matches TRBD1 (6 bases). The CDR3 runs 15 residues. Germline lookup yields CDR1 MNHNS and CDR2 SASEGT. V dropped 5 bases and J dropped 8 bases, with 19 bases sitting between them.

This clonotype was counted many times. This rearrangement joins TRBV5-1 to TRBJ2-5; D possibly corresponds to TRBD1 (5 bases). Germline V gene sequence: CDR1 SGHRS, CDR2 YFSETQ. This CDR3 spans 14 amino acids. V was trimmed by 2 bases and J by 5 bases, leaving 13 bases between them. The CDR3 here is CASSFQGVRETQYF. The CDR3 bases are TGCGCCAGCAGCTTTCAGGGTGTGCGGGAGACCCAGTACTTC.

The chain carries TRBV20-1 and TRBJ2-7; D perhaps matches TRBD1 (6 bases). CDR1 and CDR2 (germline): DFQATT, SNEGSKA (reference sequence). V lost 6 bases and J lost 5, with 20 bases in between. The CDR3 consists of 14 residues. The CDR3 DNA follows: TGCAGTGCACGACCCGGGACATTTTCCCACGAGCAGTACTTC. This encodes CSARPGTFSHEQYF.

This chain's CDR3 is CASSPRGTDQNIQYF. Written as DNA, the CDR3 is TGTGCCAGCAGCCCGAGGGGTACAGACCAAAACATTCAGTACTTC. The V call is TRBV9, the J call TRBJ2-4; either TRBD1 or TRBD2 may supply D (5 bases each). Germline V gene data show CDR1 as SGDLS and CDR2 as YYNGEE. Trimming stripped 4 bases from V and 5 bases from J, with 16 bases between. The CDR3 spans 15 residues.

This clonotype came up many times. The J gene is TRBJ2-1, the V gene TRBV9; 7 bases are shared with TRBD1. From germline, CDR1 is SGDLS and CDR2 YYNGEE. V shed 3 bases, J shed 9 bases, and the junction held 12 bases outside the gene matches. The CDR3 loop spans 15 amino acids. The CDR3 DNA is TGTGCCAGCAGCGCCCGACAGGGCGGCTTCCGTGAGCAGTTCTTC. Translated: CASSARQGGFREQFF. The full variable domain, in which reference TRBV9 and TRBJ2-1 provide the parts outside the CDR3, is DSGVTQTPKHLITATGQRVTLRCSPRSGDLSVYWYQQSLDQGLQFLIQYYNGEERAKGNILERFSAQQFPDLHSELNLSSLELGDSALYFCASSARQGGFREQFFGPGTRLTVL.

This sequence joins TRBV4-1 and TRBJ2-5, with 7 bases aligning to TRBD2. Trimming removed 6 bases from V and 4 bases from J; junction bases left unmatched: 5. Germline CDR1 MGHRA, CDR2 YSYEKL. The CDR3 loop spans 13 amino acids. The CDR3 coding sequence is TGCGCCAGCAGGTCGGCGGGGGTAGAGACCCAGTACTTC. Its protein is CASRSAGVETQYF.

The rearrangement joins TRBV6-1 to TRBJ2-7; 8 bases align to TRBD1. J was trimmed by 5 bases and V by 2 bases; bases with no gene match: 5. CDR3 length: 14 residues. Germline CDR1 is MNHNS and CDR2 is SASEGT. The CDR3, as DNA: TGTGCCAGCAGTGAACAGGGGGCTATCCACGAGCAGTACTTC. It is translated as CASSEQGAIHEQYF.

The rearrangement links TRBV19 to TRBJ2-7; a weak D match, TRBD2 (5 bases). The germline CDR1 and CDR2 sequences are LNHDA and SQIVND (reference sequence). V lost 1 base and J 0 bases, leaving 7 bases between the germline ends. This CDR3 region has 14 residues. DNA for the CDR3: TGTGCCAGTAGTATAGCCAGCGGCTCCTACGAGCAGTACTTC. Translated, it gives CASSIASGSYEQYF.

V gene TRBV20-1 combines with J gene TRBJ1-2, with a weak D call TRBD1 (5 bases). The CDR3 spans 15 residues. In germline, CDR1 is DFQATT, CDR2 SNEGSKA (reference sequence). V shed 0 bases and J shed 4 bases, with 15 bases lying between them. DNA for the CDR3: TGCAGTGCTAGAGAGGCGGGGGACCTATTCTATGGCTACACCTTC. Its protein product is CSAREAGDLFYGYTF.

The rearrangement links TRBV20-1 to TRBJ2-1, with a weak D call TRBD2 (6 bases). The germline V and J ends were trimmed by 6 bases and 5 bases, with 11 bases remaining between them. Germline V gene sequence: CDR1 DFQATT, CDR2 SNEGSKA (reference sequence). The CDR3 extends over 12 amino acids. The DNA for the CDR3 is TGCAGTGCGCGGGGTTGGGACAATGAGCAGTTCTTC. It translates to CSARGWDNEQFF.

This clonotype occurred a few times. The rearrangement uses TRBV5-5 and TRBJ2-2; 9 bases are shared with TRBD1. There are 15 residues in the CDR3. V gave up 8 bases and J gave up 5 bases; unmatched junction bases: 10. Germline assignment: CDR1 SGHKS and CDR2 YYEKEE (reference sequence). CDR3 DNA: TGTGCCAGTTTAAACAGGGGGCGAGGTACCGGGGAGCTGTTTTTT. Translated: CASLNRGRGTGELFF.

This clonotype was seen a few times. V gene TRBV11-2 combines with J gene TRBJ2-2, with D unclear. There are 15 residues in the CDR3. Per the germline V gene, CDR1 is SGHAT and CDR2 is FQNNGV. The V and J ends lost 1 base and 4 bases respectively, with 10 bases between them. The CDR3 protein is CASSLGLRGTGELFF. DNA of the CDR3: TGTGCCAGCAGCTTAGGGTTACGAGGCACCGGGGAGCTGTTTTTT.

The V call is TRBV11-2, the J call TRBJ2-4; tentative D call: TRBD1 (6 bases). Trimming stripped 5 bases from V and 1 base from J, with 21 bases between. Per germline, CDR1 SGHAT and CDR2 FQNNGV. CDR3 length: 18 residues. The CDR3: CASSPFPRGSDAKNIQYF. The CDR3 DNA reads as TGTGCCAGCAGCCCCTTCCCAAGGGGGAGTGACGCCAAAAACATTCAGTACTTC.

The chain combines TRBV24-1 with TRBJ2-2; TRBD1 might be the D (6 bases). This CDR3 spans 16 amino acids. Trimming left V 0 bases short and J 3 bases short, with 10 bases between. Germline V gene sequence: CDR1 KGHDR, CDR2 SFDVKD. The CDR3 loop is CATSDLMGADTGELFF. In DNA, the CDR3 is TGTGCCACCAGTGATTTGATGGGGGCCGACACCGGGGAGCTGTTTTTT.

This clonotype was detected many times. V and J are TRBV11-2 and TRBJ1-1; D uncertain. The V end lost 4 bases, the J end lost 5 bases, and 17 bases lay between the germline ends. CDR3 size: 15 residues. CDR1 is SGHAT, CDR2 FQNNGV, per germline. In nucleotides, the CDR3 is TGTGCCAGCAGCTCACCGGTGGAAAGAGGTACTGAAGCTTTCTTT. Residues: CASSSPVERGTEAFF. The full variable domain, completed using reference TRBV11-2 and TRBJ1-1, is EAGVAQSPRYKIIEKRQSVAFWCNPISGHATLYWYQQILGQGPKLLIQFQNNGVVDDSQLPKDRFSAERLKGVDSTLKIQPAKLEDSAVYLCASSSPVERGTEAFFGQGTRLTVV.

This clonotype was observed at least ten times. The rearrangement links TRBV5-1 to TRBJ2-2; D is unresolved. Germline CDR1 SGHRS, CDR2 YFSETQ. The ends were cut back, 0 bases at V and 6 bases at J, with 6 bases in the middle. This CDR3 region has 13 residues. The CDR3 spells CASSLEVAGELFF. The CDR3 DNA is TGCGCCAGCAGCTTGGAAGTGGCCGGGGAGCTGTTTTTT.

In its sample, this clonotype was seen many times. This sequence joins TRBV9 and TRBJ2-5; D is uncertain. Germline V gives CDR1 SGDLS, CDR2 YYNGEE. Trimming took off 0 bases at V and 4 bases at J, with 13 bases between the two ends. CDR3 length: 15 residues. The CDR3 sequence: CASSVGTFERETQYF. The CDR3 DNA sequence: TGTGCCAGCAGCGTAGGGACCTTCGAGCGAGAGACCCAGTACTTC.

This clonotype has more than one count but fewer than ten. This chain joins TRBV12-3 or TRBV12-4 and TRBJ1-2; tentatively, D is TRBD1 (6 bases). This CDR3 contains 17 residues. V was pared by 2 bases and J by 0 bases, with 16 bases between. CDR3 nucleotides: TGTGCCAGCAGTTTATGGTTGGGGGACAACTCTAACTATGGCTACACCTTC. It translates to CASSLWLGDNSNYGYTF.

The V and J genes are TRBV10-3 and TRBJ2-3; 10 nucleotides align to TRBD1. The CDR3 is 15 residues long. CDR1 is ENHRY, CDR2 SYGVKD, per germline. V dropped 4 bases and J dropped 6; count of bases not matched to a gene: 7. CDR3 amino acids: CAISALGTGVDTQYF. The CDR3 DNA is TGTGCCATCAGTGCCTTGGGGACAGGGGTGGATACGCAGTATTTT.

Turning to this clonotype: Because it lacks the conserved phenylalanine or tryptophan at the end, this CDR3 is likely a read error. The rearrangement joins TRBV6-1 to TRBJ2-7, with 13 bases fitting TRBD2. The V and J ends lost 5 bases and 5 bases, in that order; junction bases with no gene match: 12. Germline V lookup: CDR1 MNHNS, CDR2 SASEGT. The CDR3 covers 17 residues. CDR3 nucleotide sequence: TGTGCCAGCAGTCTATGGACTAGCGGGGGTAGTTACCACGAGCAGTACTTA. As protein: CASSLWTSGGSYHEQYL.

The DNA of the CDR3 is TGCGCCAGCAGCTTCCGGACTAGCAGCGACGAGCAGTACTTC. Translating it yields CASSFRTSSDEQYF. The V call is TRBV5-1, the J call TRBJ2-7; 8 bases match TRBD2. CDR1 is SGHRS, CDR2 YFSETQ, per germline. The CDR3 sequence is 14 residues long. With V trimmed by 2 bases and J by 5 bases, 6 bases remained unmatched. The full variable domain, with the rest looked up from reference TRBV5-1 and TRBJ2-7, is KAGVTQTPRYLIKTRGQQVTLSCSPISGHRSVSWYQQTPGQGLQFLFEYFSETQRNKGNFPGRFSGRQFSNSRSEMNVSTLELGDSALYLCASSFRTSSDEQYFGPGTRLTVT.

The V gene is TRBV27, the J gene TRBJ2-5, with D maybe TRBD1 (5 bases). The germline V gene encodes CDR1 MNHEY and CDR2 SMNVEV (reference sequence). V lost 5 bases, J lost 1 base, and 14 bases lay in between. The CDR3 spans 15 residues. The CDR3 region is CASSPYRWSQETQYF. The CDR3 nucleotides are TGTGCCAGCAGTCCGTACAGGTGGTCCCAAGAGACCCAGTACTTC.

This clonotype was found a few times. The chain is built from TRBV10-3 and TRBJ1-2; no clear D. CDR1 ENHRY and CDR2 SYGVKD come from the germline V gene. The CDR3 has 12 residues. V was shortened by 8 bases and J by 4 bases, with 11 bases between the two germline ends. The CDR3 loop reads CAIGAESYGYTF. Here the CDR3 DNA reads TGTGCCATCGGAGCAGAGTCCTATGGCTACACCTTC.

This chain joins TRBV5-4 and TRBJ2-1; perhaps TRBD2 as D (7 bases). CDR3 size: 15 residues. V was cut by 0 bases and J by 7 bases, with 14 bases left in between. From germline, CDR1 is SGHNT and CDR2 YYREEE (reference sequence). The CDR3 reads CASSLVGGARNEQFF. DNA of the CDR3: TGTGCCAGCAGCTTGGTGGGGGGGGCTAGGAATGAGCAGTTCTTC.

The rearrangement joins TRBV14 to TRBJ2-6; possible D gene TRBD2, 5 bases. In germline, CDR1 is SGHDN, CDR2 FVKESK. This CDR3 has 20 amino acids. V was pared by 2 bases and J by 0 bases, with 20 bases between. The CDR3 reads CASSQIRGEIPSSGANVLTF. Written as DNA, the CDR3 is TGTGCCAGCAGCCAAATTCGTGGGGAGATACCGAGCTCTGGGGCCAACGTCCTGACTTTC.

J is TRBJ1-5 and V is TRBV3-1; TRBD1 aligns across 11 bases. The V segment lost 1 base and the J segment 11 bases; nucleotides outside the gene matches: 4. The germline V gene has CDR1 LGHDT and CDR2 YNNKEL (reference sequence). The CDR3 contains 14 residues. CDR3 amino acids: CASSQAGQGVSQHF. In DNA, the CDR3 is TGTGCCAGCAGCCAAGCGGGACAGGGGGTGTCCCAGCATTTT.

The V and J genes are TRBV7-9 and TRBJ2-1; 7 bases fit TRBD2. V lost 5 bases to trimming and J lost 0 bases; unmatched junction nucleotides: 4. This CDR3 has 15 amino acids. Germline V gives CDR1 SEHNR, CDR2 FQNEAQ (reference sequence). The CDR3: CASSISGPSYNEQFF. The CDR3 DNA reads as TGTGCCAGCAGCATTAGCGGGCCCTCCTACAATGAGCAGTTCTTC.